This T cell receptor (beta chain) appears in the sequencing data of a study of control samples from healthy donors and cancer patients. Trimming pared 8 bases from V and 3 bases from J, leaving 13 bases between. CDR3 size: 13 residues. Germline CDR1 MNHEY, CDR2 SVGAGI. Profiling relied on immunoSEQ multiplex PCR, and the TCRdb table lists in-frame clones only, not all of them. The table records some 5,600 clones, about 83% of them present only once. This clonotype originated in a female donor with lung cancer. Sequenced material: formalin-fixed, paraffin-embedded tissue. This rearrangement joins TRBV6-5 to TRBJ2-5; D is tentatively TRBD1 or TRBD2 (5 bases each). CDR3 nucleotide sequence: TGTGCCAGCGTTCGGGGCAGTGAAGAGACCCAGTACTTC. It specifies CASVRGSEETQYF.